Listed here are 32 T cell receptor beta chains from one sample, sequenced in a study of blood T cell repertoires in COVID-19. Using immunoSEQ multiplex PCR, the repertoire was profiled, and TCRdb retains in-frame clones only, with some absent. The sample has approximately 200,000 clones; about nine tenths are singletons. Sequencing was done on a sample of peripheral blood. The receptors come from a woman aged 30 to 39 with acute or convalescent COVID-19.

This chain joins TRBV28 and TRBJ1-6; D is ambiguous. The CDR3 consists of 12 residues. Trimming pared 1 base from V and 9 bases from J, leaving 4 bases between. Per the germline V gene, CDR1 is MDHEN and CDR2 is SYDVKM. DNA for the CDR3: TGTGCCAGCAGTTTATTGCGTTCACCCCTCCACTTT. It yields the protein CASSLLRSPLHF.

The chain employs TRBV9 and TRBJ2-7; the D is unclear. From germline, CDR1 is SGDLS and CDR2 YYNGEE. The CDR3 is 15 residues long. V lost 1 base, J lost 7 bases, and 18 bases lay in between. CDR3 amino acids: CASSVMGSPLREQYF. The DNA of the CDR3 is TGTGCCAGCAGCGTAATGGGCTCCCCCCTACGGGAGCAGTACTTC.

The CDR3 DNA is TGTGCCAGCTCACCTCTCGGGGGGGTGCTGAACACCGGGGAGCTGTTTTTT. Its protein product is CASSPLGGVLNTGELFF. V is TRBV18 and J is TRBJ2-2, with 8 bases identical to TRBD2. The ends lost 3 bases at V and 1 base at J; junction bases unmatched: 7. The CDR3 totals 17 residues. Per the germline V gene, CDR1 is KGHSH and CDR2 is LQKENI.

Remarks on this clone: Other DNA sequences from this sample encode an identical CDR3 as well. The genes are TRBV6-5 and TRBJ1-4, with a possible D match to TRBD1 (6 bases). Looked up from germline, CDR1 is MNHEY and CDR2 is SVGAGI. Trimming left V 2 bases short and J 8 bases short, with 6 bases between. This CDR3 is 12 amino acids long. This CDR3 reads CASSYGGEKLFF. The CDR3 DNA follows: TGTGCCAGCAGTTACGGGGGCGAAAAACTGTTTTTT.

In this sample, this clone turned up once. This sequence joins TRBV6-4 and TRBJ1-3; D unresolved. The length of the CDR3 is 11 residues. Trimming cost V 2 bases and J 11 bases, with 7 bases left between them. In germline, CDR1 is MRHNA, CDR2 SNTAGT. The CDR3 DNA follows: TGTGCCAGCAGTGACCCCCTTGCCATATATTTT. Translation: CASSDPLAIYF.

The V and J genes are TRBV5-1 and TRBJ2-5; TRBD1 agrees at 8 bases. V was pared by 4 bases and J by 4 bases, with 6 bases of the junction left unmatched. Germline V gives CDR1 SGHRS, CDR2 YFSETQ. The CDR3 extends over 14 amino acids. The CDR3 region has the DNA TGCGCCAGCAGCCTACGACAGGGGTTAGAGACCCAGTACTTC. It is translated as CASSLRQGLETQYF.

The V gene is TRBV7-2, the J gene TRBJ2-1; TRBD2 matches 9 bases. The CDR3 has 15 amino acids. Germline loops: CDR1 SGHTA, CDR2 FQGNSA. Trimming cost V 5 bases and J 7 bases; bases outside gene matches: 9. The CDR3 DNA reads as TGTGCCAGCAGCCCGGGGACTAGCAGAACAAATGAGCAGTTCTTC. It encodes CASSPGTSRTNEQFF. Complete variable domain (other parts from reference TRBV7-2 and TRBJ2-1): GAGVSQSPSNKVTEKGKDVELRCDPISGHTALYWYRQSLGQGLEFLIYFQGNSAPDKSGLPSDRFSAERTGGSVSTLTIQRTQQEDSAVYLCASSPGTSRTNEQFFGPGTRLTVL.

Here the CDR3 DNA reads TGTGCCAGCAGTTTCGGACAGATCTACGAGCAGTACTTC. Translated, it gives CASSFGQIYEQYF. This sequence joins TRBV27 and TRBJ2-7; TRBD1 is a possible D gene (6 bases). CDR3 length: 13 residues. Deletions cut 3 bases from V and 3 bases from J, with 9 bases between. CDR1 and CDR2 from the germline V gene are MNHEY and SMNVEV (reference sequence).

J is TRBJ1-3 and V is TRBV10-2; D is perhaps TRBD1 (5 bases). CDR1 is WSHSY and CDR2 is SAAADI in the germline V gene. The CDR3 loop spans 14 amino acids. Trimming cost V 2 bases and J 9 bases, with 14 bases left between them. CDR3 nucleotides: TGCGCCAGCAGTGAGCCGACAGTACCTCCCACCATATATTTT. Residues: CASSEPTVPPTIYF.

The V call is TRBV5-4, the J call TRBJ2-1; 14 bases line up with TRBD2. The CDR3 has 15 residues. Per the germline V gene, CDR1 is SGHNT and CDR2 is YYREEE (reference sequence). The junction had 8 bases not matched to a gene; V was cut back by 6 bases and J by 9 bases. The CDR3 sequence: CASIKTSGRASEQFF. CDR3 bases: TGTGCCAGCATAAAGACTAGCGGGAGGGCCAGTGAGCAGTTCTTC.

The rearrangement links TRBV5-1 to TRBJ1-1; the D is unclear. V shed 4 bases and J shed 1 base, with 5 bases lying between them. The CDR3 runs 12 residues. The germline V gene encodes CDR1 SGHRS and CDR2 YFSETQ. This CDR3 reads CASSLPNTEAFF. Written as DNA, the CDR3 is TGCGCCAGCAGCCTACCGAACACTGAAGCTTTCTTT.

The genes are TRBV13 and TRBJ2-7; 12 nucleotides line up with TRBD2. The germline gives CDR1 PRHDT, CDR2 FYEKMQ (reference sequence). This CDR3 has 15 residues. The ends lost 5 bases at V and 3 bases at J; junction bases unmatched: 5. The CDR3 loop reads CASSRLAGVVYEQYF. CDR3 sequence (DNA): TGTGCCAGCAGCCGACTAGCGGGAGTAGTCTACGAGCAGTACTTC.

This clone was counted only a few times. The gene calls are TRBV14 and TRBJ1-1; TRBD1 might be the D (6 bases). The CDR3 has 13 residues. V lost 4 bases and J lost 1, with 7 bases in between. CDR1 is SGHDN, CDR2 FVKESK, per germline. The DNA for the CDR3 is TGTGCCAGCAGCCTGGACAGGAACACTGAAGCTTTCTTT. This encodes CASSLDRNTEAFF.

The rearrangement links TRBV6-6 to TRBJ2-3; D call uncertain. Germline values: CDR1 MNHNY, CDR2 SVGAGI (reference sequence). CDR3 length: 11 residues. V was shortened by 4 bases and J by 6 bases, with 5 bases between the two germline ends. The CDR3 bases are TGTGCCAGCAGTTCGAGGGATACGCAGTATTTT. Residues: CASSSRDTQYF.

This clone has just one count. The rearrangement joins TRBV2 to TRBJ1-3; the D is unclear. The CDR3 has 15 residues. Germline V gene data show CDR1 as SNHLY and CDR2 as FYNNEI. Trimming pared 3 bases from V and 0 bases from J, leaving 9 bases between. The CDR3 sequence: CASSDFLRSGNTIYF. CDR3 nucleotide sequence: TGTGCCAGCAGTGATTTTCTCCGCTCTGGAAACACCATATATTTT.

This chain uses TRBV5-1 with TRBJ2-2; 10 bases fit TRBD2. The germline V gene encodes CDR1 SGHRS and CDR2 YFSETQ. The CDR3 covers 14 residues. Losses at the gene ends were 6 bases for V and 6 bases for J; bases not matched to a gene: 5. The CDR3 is CASMPGLASGELFF. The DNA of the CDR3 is TGCGCCAGCATGCCGGGACTAGCGTCCGGGGAGCTGTTTTTT.

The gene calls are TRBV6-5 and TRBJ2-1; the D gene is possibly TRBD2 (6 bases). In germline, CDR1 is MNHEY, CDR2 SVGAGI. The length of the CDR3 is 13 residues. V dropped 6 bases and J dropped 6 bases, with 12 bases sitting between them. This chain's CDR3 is CASSLGTFNEQFF. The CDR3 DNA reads TGTGCCAGCAGCCTGGGGACTTTCAATGAGCAGTTCTTC.

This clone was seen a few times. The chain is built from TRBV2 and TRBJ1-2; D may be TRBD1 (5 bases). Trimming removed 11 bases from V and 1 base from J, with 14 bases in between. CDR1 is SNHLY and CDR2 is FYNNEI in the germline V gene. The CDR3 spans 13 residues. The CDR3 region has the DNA TGTGCCGGATCCCAGGGAGGTAACTATGGCTACACCTTC. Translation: CAGSQGGNYGYTF.

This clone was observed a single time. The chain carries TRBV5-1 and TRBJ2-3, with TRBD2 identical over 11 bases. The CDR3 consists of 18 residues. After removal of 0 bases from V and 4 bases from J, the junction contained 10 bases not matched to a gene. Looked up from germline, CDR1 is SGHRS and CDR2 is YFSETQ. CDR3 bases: TGCGCCAGCAGCTTGGTGCCGTCCACTAGCGGGAGCGCAGATACGCAGTATTTT. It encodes CASSLVPSTSGSADTQYF.

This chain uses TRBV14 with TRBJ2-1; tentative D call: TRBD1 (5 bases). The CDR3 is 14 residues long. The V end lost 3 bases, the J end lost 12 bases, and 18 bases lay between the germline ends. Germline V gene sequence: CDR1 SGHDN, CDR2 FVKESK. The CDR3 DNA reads TGTGCCAGCAGCCAGGACATCTCGTGGGCTCTGCAGTTCTTC. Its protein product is CASSQDISWALQFF.

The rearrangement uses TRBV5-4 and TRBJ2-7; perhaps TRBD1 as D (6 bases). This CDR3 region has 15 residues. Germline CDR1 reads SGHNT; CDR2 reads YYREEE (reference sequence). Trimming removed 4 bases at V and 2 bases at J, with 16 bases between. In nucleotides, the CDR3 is TGTGCCAGCAGCCTTTCGGGACACCTTGCCTACGAGCAGTACTTC. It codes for CASSLSGHLAYEQYF.

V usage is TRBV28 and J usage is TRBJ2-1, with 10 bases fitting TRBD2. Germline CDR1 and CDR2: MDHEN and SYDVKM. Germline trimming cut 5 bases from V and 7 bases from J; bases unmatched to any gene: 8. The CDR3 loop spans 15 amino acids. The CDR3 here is CASSKSGRAINEQFF. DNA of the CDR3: TGTGCCAGCAGTAAGAGCGGGAGGGCCATAAATGAGCAGTTCTTC.

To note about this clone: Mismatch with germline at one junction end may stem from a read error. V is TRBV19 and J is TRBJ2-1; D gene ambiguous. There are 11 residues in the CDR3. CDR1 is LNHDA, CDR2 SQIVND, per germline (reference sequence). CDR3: CAKPDYIEQFF. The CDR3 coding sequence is TGTGCCAAACCCGATTACATTGAGCAGTTCTTC. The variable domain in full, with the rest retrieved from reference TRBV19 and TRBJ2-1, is DGGITQSPKYLFRKEGQNVTLSCEQNLNHDAMYWYRQDPGQGLRLIYYSQIVNDFQKGDIAEGYSVSREKKESFPLTVTSAQKNPTAFYLCAKPDYIEQFFGPGTRLTVL.

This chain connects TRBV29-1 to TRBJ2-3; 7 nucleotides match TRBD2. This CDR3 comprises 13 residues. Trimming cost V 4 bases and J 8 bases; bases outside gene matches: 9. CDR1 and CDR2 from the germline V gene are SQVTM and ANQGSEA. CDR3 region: CSVGSAGVVTQYF. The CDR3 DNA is TGCAGCGTTGGTTCCGCGGGAGTCGTTACGCAGTATTTT.

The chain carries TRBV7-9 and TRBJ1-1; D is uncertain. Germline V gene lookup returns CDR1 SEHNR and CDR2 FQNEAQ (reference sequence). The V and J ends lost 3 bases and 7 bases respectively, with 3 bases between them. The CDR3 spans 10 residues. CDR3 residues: CASSLYEAFF. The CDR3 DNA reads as TGTGCCAGCAGCTTGTATGAAGCTTTCTTT.

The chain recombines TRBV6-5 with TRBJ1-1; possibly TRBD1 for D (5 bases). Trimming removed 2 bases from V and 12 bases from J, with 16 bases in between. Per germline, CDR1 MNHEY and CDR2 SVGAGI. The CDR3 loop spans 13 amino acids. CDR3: CASSYQGIGHTFF. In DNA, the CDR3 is TGTGCCAGCAGTTACCAGGGAATCGGGCATACTTTCTTT.

As DNA, the CDR3 is TGTGCCAGCAGCTTTATACTAGCGGGATTCTTGGGCACTGAGCAGTTCTTC. Translated, it gives CASSFILAGFLGTEQFF. The chain couples TRBV5-6 to TRBJ2-1; 10 bases align to TRBD2. Germline V gene data show CDR1 as SGHDT and CDR2 as YYEEEE. The CDR3 is 17 residues long. V lost 2 bases, J lost 9 bases, and 14 bases stayed unmatched.

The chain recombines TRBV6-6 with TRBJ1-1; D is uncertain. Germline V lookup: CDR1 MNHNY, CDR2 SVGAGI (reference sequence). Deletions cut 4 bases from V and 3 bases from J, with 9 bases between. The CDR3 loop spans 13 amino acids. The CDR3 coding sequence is TGTGCCAGCAGTTTCGGGATTGACACTGAAGCTTTCTTT. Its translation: CASSFGIDTEAFF.

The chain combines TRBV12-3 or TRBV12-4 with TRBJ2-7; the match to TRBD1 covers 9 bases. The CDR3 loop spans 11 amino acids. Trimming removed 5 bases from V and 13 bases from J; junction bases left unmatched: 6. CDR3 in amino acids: CASSLGQGTYF. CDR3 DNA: TGTGCCAGCAGTCTTGGACAGGGGACTTACTTC.

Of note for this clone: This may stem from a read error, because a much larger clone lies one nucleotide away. CDR3 sequence: CASSRGYEQYF. In DNA form, the CDR3 reads TGTGCCAGCAGCCGGGGGTACGAGCAGTACTTC. The chain uses TRBV11-3 and TRBJ2-7, with D perhaps TRBD2 (6 bases). Per germline, CDR1 SGHNT and CDR2 YENEEA. Trimming left V 5 bases short and J 4 bases short, with 6 bases between. The CDR3 loop spans 11 amino acids.

CDR3 in DNA: TGTGCCAGCAGTCTAAAGGACAGGGGATACGAGCAGTACTTC. This codes for CASSLKDRGYEQYF. The chain joins TRBV2 to TRBJ2-7, with TRBD1 matching 9 bases. The junction had 6 bases not matched to a gene; V was cut back by 5 bases and J by 4 bases. CDR3 length: 14 residues. CDR1 is SNHLY, CDR2 FYNNEI, per germline.

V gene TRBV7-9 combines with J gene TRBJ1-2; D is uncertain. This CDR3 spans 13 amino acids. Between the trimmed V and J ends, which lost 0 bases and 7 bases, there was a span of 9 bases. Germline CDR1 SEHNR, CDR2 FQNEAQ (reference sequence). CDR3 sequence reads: CASSLAKLIGYTF. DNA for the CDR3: TGTGCCAGCAGCTTAGCCAAGCTTATTGGCTACACCTTC.